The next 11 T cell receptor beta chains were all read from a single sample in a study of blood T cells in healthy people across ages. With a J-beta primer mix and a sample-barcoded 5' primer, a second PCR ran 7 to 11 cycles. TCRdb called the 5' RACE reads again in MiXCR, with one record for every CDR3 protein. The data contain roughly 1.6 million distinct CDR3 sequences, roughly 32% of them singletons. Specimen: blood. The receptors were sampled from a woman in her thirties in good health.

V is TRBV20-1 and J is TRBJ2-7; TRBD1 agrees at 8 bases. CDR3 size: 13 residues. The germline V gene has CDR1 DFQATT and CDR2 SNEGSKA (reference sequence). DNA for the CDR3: TGCAGCGCACCCGGACAGGGCAGCGATGAGCAGTACTTC. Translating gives CSAPGQGSDEQYF.

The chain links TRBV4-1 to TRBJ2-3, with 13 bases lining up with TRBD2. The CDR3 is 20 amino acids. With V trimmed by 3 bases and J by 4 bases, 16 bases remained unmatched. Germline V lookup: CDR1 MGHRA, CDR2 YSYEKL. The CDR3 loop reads CASSQDRDRPGLAGSDTQYF. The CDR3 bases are TGCGCCAGCAGCCAGGACCGTGACAGGCCGGGACTAGCGGGATCAGATACGCAGTATTTT.

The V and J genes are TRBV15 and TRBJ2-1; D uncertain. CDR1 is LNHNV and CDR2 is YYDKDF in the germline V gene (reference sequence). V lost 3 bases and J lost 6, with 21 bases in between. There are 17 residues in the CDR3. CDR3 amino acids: CATSRSLTPSLGNEQFF. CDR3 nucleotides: TGTGCCACCAGCAGGTCCCTAACCCCATCTTTGGGCAATGAGCAGTTCTTC.

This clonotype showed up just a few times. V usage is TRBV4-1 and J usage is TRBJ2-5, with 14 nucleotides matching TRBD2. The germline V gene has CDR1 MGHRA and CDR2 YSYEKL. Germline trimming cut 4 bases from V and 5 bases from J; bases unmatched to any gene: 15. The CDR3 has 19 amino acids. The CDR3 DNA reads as TGCGCCAGCAGCCGATCCGGGACTAGCGGGAGCAAGGAGTATGAGACCCAGTACTTC. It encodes CASSRSGTSGSKEYETQYF.

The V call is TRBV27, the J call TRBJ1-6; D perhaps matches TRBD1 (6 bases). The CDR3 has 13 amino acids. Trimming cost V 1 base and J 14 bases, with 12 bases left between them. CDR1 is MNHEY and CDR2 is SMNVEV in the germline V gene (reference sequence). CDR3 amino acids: CASSLYGGPALHF. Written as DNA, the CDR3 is TGTGCCAGCAGTTTATACGGGGGCCCAGCCCTCCACTTT.

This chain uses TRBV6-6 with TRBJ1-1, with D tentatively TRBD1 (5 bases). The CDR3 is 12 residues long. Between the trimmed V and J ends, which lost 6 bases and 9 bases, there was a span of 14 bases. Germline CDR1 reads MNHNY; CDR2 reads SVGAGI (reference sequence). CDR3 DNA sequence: TGTGCCAGCAGCTGGTTTGACAGTCAAGCTTTCTTT. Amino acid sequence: CASSWFDSQAFF.

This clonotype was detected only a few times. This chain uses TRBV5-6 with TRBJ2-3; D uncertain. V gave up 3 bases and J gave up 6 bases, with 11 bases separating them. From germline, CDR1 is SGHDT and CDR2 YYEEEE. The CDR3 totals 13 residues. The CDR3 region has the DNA TGTGCCAGCAGCTCCACGATGGGGGATACGCAGTATTTT. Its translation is CASSSTMGDTQYF.

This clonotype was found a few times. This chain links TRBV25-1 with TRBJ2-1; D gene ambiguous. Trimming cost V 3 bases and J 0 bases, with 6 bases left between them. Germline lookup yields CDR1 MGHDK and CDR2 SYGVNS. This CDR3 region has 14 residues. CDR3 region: CASSDLFSYNEQFF. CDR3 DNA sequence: TGTGCCAGCAGTGATTTGTTCTCCTACAATGAGCAGTTCTTC.

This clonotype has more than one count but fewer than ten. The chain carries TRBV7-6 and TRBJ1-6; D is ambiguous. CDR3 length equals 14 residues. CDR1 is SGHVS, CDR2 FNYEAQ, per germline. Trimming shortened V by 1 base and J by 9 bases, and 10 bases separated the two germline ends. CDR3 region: CASSLGSGGSPLHF. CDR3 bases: TGTGCCAGCAGCTTAGGGTCAGGCGGTTCACCCCTCCACTTT.

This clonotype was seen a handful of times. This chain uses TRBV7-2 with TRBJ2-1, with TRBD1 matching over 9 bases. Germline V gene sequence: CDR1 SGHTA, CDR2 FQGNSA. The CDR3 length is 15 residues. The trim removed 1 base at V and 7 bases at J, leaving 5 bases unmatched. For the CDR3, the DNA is TGTGCCAGCAGCTTAGATGCCGGACAGGGGAATGAGCAGTTCTTC. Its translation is CASSLDAGQGNEQFF.

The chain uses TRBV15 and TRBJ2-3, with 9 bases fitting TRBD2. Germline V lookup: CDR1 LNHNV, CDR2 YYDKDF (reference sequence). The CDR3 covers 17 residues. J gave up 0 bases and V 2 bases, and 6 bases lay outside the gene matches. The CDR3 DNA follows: TGTGCCACCAGCAGACTAGGACTAGCGTTAAGCACAGATACGCAGTATTTT. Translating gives CATSRLGLALSTDTQYF. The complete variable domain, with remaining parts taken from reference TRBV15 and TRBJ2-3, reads DAMVIQNPRYQVTQFGKPVTLSCSQTLNHNVMYWYQQKSSQAPKLLFHYYDKDFNNEADTPDNFQSRRPNTSFCFLDIRSPGLGDTAMYLCATSRLGLALSTDTQYFGPGTRLTVL.